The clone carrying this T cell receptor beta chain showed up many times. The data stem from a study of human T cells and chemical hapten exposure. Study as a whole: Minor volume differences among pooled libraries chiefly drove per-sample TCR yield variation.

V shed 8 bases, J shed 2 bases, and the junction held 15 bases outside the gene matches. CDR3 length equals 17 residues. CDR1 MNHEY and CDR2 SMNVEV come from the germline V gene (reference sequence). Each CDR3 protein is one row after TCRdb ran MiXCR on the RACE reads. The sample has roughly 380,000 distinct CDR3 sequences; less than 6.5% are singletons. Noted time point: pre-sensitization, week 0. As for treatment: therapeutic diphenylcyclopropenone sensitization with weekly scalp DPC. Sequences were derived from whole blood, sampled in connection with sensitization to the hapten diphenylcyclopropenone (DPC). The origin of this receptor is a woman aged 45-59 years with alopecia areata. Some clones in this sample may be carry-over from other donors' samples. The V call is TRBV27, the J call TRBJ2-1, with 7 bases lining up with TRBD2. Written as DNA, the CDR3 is TGTGCCAGCCGGCCCGGTGCGGGAGTATCCCCCTACAATGAGCAGTTCTTC. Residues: CASRPGAGVSPYNEQFF.